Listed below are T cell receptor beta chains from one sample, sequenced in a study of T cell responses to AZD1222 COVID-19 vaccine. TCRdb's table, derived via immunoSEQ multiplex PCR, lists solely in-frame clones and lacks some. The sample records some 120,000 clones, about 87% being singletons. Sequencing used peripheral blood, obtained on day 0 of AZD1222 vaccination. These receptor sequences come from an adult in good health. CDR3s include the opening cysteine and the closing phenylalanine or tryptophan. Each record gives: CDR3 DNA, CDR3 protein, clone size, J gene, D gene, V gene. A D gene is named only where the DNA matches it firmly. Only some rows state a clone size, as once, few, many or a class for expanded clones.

TGTGCCAGCAGTTCAGGACAGGGTCGGGAGGAGACCCAGTACTTC | CASSSGQGREETQYF | - | TRBJ2-5 | TRBD1 | TRBV6-5
TGTGCCAGCAGCGCCTTTAGCAGCTCCTACAATGAGCAGTTCTTC | CASSAFSSSYNEQFF | - | TRBJ2-1 | - | TRBV9
TGCGCCAGCAGCCAAGTCCGGCTAGCGGGAGGATTAAACACCGGGGAGCTGTTTTTT | CASSQVRLAGGLNTGELFF | - | TRBJ2-2 | TRBD2 | TRBV4-1
TGTGCCAGCAGCCTAGCGGGGTCGGTAGGTACTCAGCCCCAGCATTTT | CASSLAGSVGTQPQHF | - | TRBJ1-5 | - | TRBV7-2
TGCAGCGTTGAAGAAGGGGCCGGGCGCGAGCAGTACTTC | CSVEEGAGREQYF | - | TRBJ2-7 | - | TRBV29-1
TGTGCCACCGGAGGTTCGGGGAATACTGAAGCTTTCTTT | CATGGSGNTEAFF | - | TRBJ1-1 | - | TRBV2
TGCGCCAGTGGTGACGGCCTCTCCTACAATGAGCAGTTCTTC | CASGDGLSYNEQFF | - | TRBJ2-1 | - | TRBV4-1
TGTGCCAGCTCACCCAGACTAGCGGAGTACTACAATGAGCAGTTCTTC | CASSPRLAEYYNEQFF | - | TRBJ2-1 | TRBD2 | TRBV18
TGTGCCACCAGTGATTCCAGGGAGGGGGCGGAGACCCAGTACTTC | CATSDSREGAETQYF | few | TRBJ2-5 | - | TRBV24-1
TGTGCCAGCAGTTTAAGGCCGGGCACTGAAGCTTTCTTT | CASSLRPGTEAFF | few | TRBJ1-1 | - | TRBV27
TGTGCCAGCAGCTCGCTGACTAGCGGAGACTACAATGAGCAGTTCTTC | CASSSLTSGDYNEQFF | - | TRBJ2-1 | TRBD2 | TRBV7-3
TGTGCCAGCAATCATATCCCGATTACATCTAACTATGGCTACACCTTC | CASNHIPITSNYGYTF | - | TRBJ1-2 | - | TRBV28
TGTGCCAGCAGTTTTGGGGGGTTGGAGGCTAACTATGGCTACACCTTC | CASSFGGLEANYGYTF | - | TRBJ1-2 | - | TRBV27
TGCGCCAGCAGCCAAGAAAAGGGAAGACAGTACTATGGCTACACCTTC | CASSQEKGRQYYGYTF | - | TRBJ1-2 | - | TRBV4-3
TGTGCCAGCAGTGATCCGGGGGGTACGAAACAGCCCCAGCATTTT | CASSDPGGTKQPQHF | - | TRBJ1-5 | - | TRBV6-1
TGTGCCAGCAGCGCCAGGACCGCCCTTAATGAAAAACTGTTTTTT | CASSARTALNEKLFF | - | TRBJ1-4 | - | TRBV9
TGTGCCAGCAGTTACTCCCCCCGGTCCGGTGGAGGAGAGACCCAGTACTTC | CASSYSPRSGGGETQYF | - | TRBJ2-5 | - | TRBV6-2/TRBV6-3
TGTGCCAGCAGCTCTCCCGTCCGGGGTTTAAATGAGCAGTTCTTC | CASSSPVRGLNEQFF | - | TRBJ2-1 | - | TRBV7-9
TGTGCCAGCAGCCATAGCGGGATCACAGATACGCAGTATTTT | CASSHSGITDTQYF | - | TRBJ2-3 | TRBD2 | TRBV5-6
TGCGCCAGCAACCCCCTAGGAGAGAACACCGGGGAGCTGTTTTTT | CASNPLGENTGELFF | - | TRBJ2-2 | - | TRBV5-1
TGTGCCAGCAGCTTAGGGCAGTCGTTTAATGAAAAACTGTTTTTT | CASSLGQSFNEKLFF | - | TRBJ1-4 | - | TRBV7-9
TGTGCCACCAGTGACCCAATACCCAACAGGGGGCTGGGAAATGAGCAGTTCTTC | CATSDPIPNRGLGNEQFF | once | TRBJ2-1 | TRBD1 | TRBV24-1
TGTGCCAGCATCGGGGACAGGGAGAGATCTGGGGCCAACGTCCTGACTTTC | CASIGDRERSGANVLTF | - | TRBJ2-6 | - | TRBV21-1
TGTGCCAGCAGCTTCACTAGCGGGGGGGCCGTGCAGTACTTC | CASSFTSGGAVQYF | - | TRBJ2-7 | TRBD2 | TRBV5-6
TGTGCCAGCAGTTACGGGCAGTACAATGAGCAGTTCTTC | CASSYGQYNEQFF | - | TRBJ2-1 | - | TRBV6-2/TRBV6-3
TGTGCCAGCAGTTTATACGGAGATCAGCCCCAGCATTTT | CASSLYGDQPQHF | once | TRBJ1-5 | - | TRBV28
TGTGCCAGCAGTTTCAAGGGCGGTGAGCAGTTCTTC | CASSFKGGEQFF | - | TRBJ2-1 | - | TRBV12-3/TRBV12-4
TGTGCCAGTAGCACATACAGGCCTCGGGGATCCTACAATGAGCAGTTCTTC | CASSTYRPRGSYNEQFF | - | TRBJ2-1 | - | TRBV19
TGTGCCAGCTCACGCGGGACAGCTGCCTACGAGCAGTACTTC | CASSRGTAAYEQYF | - | TRBJ2-7 | - | TRBV18
TGTGCCAGCAGTGAAGCGCTAGGAGACAGAAACACCATATATTTT | CASSEALGDRNTIYF | - | TRBJ1-3 | - | TRBV6-1
TGTGCCAGCGCGCAGTCGGGGGGGCGTTATAGCAATCAGCCCCAGCATTTT | CASAQSGGRYSNQPQHF | - | TRBJ1-5 | - | TRBV27
TGCGCCAGCAGCCAAGGGCAGGGTTTTGACTATGGCTACACCTTC | CASSQGQGFDYGYTF | - | TRBJ1-2 | - | TRBV4-3
TGCAGCGTTGGCCTAGCGGGGGGGCTTGAGACCCAGTACTTC | CSVGLAGGLETQYF | - | TRBJ2-5 | TRBD2 | TRBV29-1
TGTGCCAGCAGCCAAGCGGGGGGGCAAGATACGCAGTATTTT | CASSQAGGQDTQYF | - | TRBJ2-3 | TRBD2 | TRBV4-2
TGTGCCAGCAGCCCCGGGACAGCCCTCTACGAGCAGTACTTC | CASSPGTALYEQYF | - | TRBJ2-7 | TRBD1 | TRBV11-3
TGTGCCAGCAGTGAACCCCGACTTTCCTCTTACAATGAGCAGTTCTTC | CASSEPRLSSYNEQFF | - | TRBJ2-1 | - | TRBV6-1
TGTGCCAGTAGTCTTATGGACAGGGCACCAAACTATGGCTACACCTTC | CASSLMDRAPNYGYTF | - | TRBJ1-2 | TRBD1 | TRBV19
TGTGCCAGCAGCCTAGGGGGGAGAATCTCGACTGAAGCTTTCTTT | CASSLGGRISTEAFF | - | TRBJ1-1 | - | TRBV11-3
TGTGCCAGTAGTATATCAGGGGATAATTATGGCTACACCTTC | CASSISGDNYGYTF | - | TRBJ1-2 | - | TRBV19
TGCGCCAGCAGCTTGTCTCGGGTTTACTATGGCTACACCTTC | CASSLSRVYYGYTF | - | TRBJ1-2 | - | TRBV5-1
TGTGCCTGGAGAAACCGGGAGAATGAAAAACTGTTTTTT | CAWRNRENEKLFF | - | TRBJ1-4 | - | TRBV30
TGTGCCACCAGTAGGAGTTATAATTCACCCCTCCACTTT | CATSRSYNSPLHF | - | TRBJ1-6 | - | TRBV24-1
TGTGCCAGCAGTTATTCCGCTAGTGCCCTTCAGGATACGCAGTATTTT | CASSYSASALQDTQYF | - | TRBJ2-3 | - | TRBV6-2/TRBV6-3
TGTGCCAGCAGCTGGGGCGGGACCGCTCAAGAGACCCAGTACTTC | CASSWGGTAQETQYF | - | TRBJ2-5 | - | TRBV5-6
TGTGCCAGCAGTTACTCGGGGGTTTTGGGCACTGAAGCTTTCTTT | CASSYSGVLGTEAFF | - | TRBJ1-1 | - | TRBV6-5
TGTGCCAGCAGTTCGGCCGGGACGACTAGTTCACCCCTCCACTTT | CASSSAGTTSSPLHF | - | TRBJ1-6 | - | TRBV6-5
TGTGCCAGCAGCCCTAAGACAGGGACGGCTGAAGCTTTCTTT | CASSPKTGTAEAFF | - | TRBJ1-1 | TRBD1 | TRBV7-2
TGTGCCAGCAGCGCACTAGCGGGGGCCCACAATGAGCAGTTCTTC | CASSALAGAHNEQFF | - | TRBJ2-1 | TRBD2 | TRBV9
TGTGCCAGCAGTTTATCAAGCGACGAGCAGTTCTTC | CASSLSSDEQFF | - | TRBJ2-1 | - | TRBV27
TGTGCCAGCAGCCTAGGACAGGCGAGAGATGAGCAGTTCTTC | CASSLGQARDEQFF | - | TRBJ2-1 | TRBD1 | TRBV3-1/TRBV3-2
TGTGCCAGCAGTTTCCATGGACTAGCGGGAGGGCCCGATACGCAGTATTTT | CASSFHGLAGGPDTQYF | - | TRBJ2-3 | TRBD2 | TRBV27
TGTGCCAGCAGTGAATATTTGGCAGGCCCTAAGAACTATGGCTACACCTTC | CASSEYLAGPKNYGYTF | once | TRBJ1-2 | - | TRBV2
TGTGCCAGCAGCTTCCCCCTAGCCGGGGCCAACGTCCTGACTTTC | CASSFPLAGANVLTF | - | TRBJ2-6 | - | TRBV5-7
TGTGCCAGCAGCTTAGGGTCTAGCGGGGGGCAAGAGACCCAGTACTTC | CASSLGSSGGQETQYF | once | TRBJ2-5 | TRBD2 | TRBV11-2
TGTGCCAGCAGTGGGACTAGCGGGATGGGAAAGCAGTTCTTC | CASSGTSGMGKQFF | - | TRBJ2-1 | TRBD2 | TRBV28
TGTGCCAGTAGTCAAGGGGGCGCCGGGAATCAGCCCCAGCATTTT | CASSQGGAGNQPQHF | - | TRBJ1-5 | TRBD1 | TRBV19
TGTGCCAGTAGTATACCCGCTAGCGGGCCCTCCTACAATGAGCAGTTCTTC | CASSIPASGPSYNEQFF | - | TRBJ2-1 | TRBD2 | TRBV19
TGTGCCACCCACGGGCAGGGGAATCAGCCCCAGCATTTT | CATHGQGNQPQHF | - | TRBJ1-5 | - | TRBV19